The rows below give T cell receptor beta chains drawn from one sample of a study of T-cell reconstitution after alpha-beta-depleted transplantation in children. TCRdb re-analysed the PCR reads in MiXCR, keeping a single row per CDR3 protein. The sample includes under 250,000 distinct CDR3 sequences, about 24% of them seen just once. Specimen: PBMCs, mostly from graft donor cells, collected 360 days after TCRalphabeta/CD19-depleted stem cell transplant. The receptor set was obtained from a female patient aged 2 to 10 who had a stem cell transplant for congenital amegakaryocytic thrombocytopenia, so the T cells may come from the graft donor. CDR3s include the opening cysteine and the closing phenylalanine or tryptophan. A D gene is named only where the DNA matches it firmly. Where a row states a size, it is once, few, many or the class of an expanded clone; other rows omit it.

j_call d_call clone_size v_call cdr3_aa cdr3_nt
TRBJ2-7 . few TRBV5-1 CASSLEGPSSSYEQYF TGCGCCAGCAGCTTGGAAGGCCCTTCGAGCTCCTACGAGCAGTACTTC
TRBJ2-7 . . TRBV19 CASSIPGRSFEQYF TGTGCCAGTAGTATTCCCGGACGGTCTTTCGAGCAGTACTTC
TRBJ2-1 . . TRBV10-3 CAIGGRDSYNEQFF TGTGCCATCGGAGGAAGGGACTCCTACAATGAGCAGTTCTTC
TRBJ1-6 . . TRBV9 CASSVGSGNSPLHF TGTGCCAGCAGCGTAGGTTCGGGGAATTCACCCCTCCACTTT
TRBJ1-1 . few TRBV5-6 CASSLESEAFF TGTGCCAGCAGCTTAGAGAGTGAAGCTTTCTTT
TRBJ2-3 TRBD2 few TRBV20-1 CSATGTSGRATDTQYF TGCAGTGCTACCGGGACTAGCGGGAGGGCTACAGATACGCAGTATTTT
TRBJ1-2 . few TRBV12-3/TRBV12-4 CASSVPDTLHYTF TGTGCCAGCAGTGTACCCGACACCCTTCACTACACCTTC
TRBJ1-1 . . TRBV5-1 CASTRSGRDTEAFF TGCGCCAGCACCCGATCGGGCCGAGATACTGAAGCTTTCTTT
TRBJ2-3 . few TRBV20-1 CSASIWGQRDTQYF TGCAGTGCTAGTATCTGGGGGCAACGGGATACGCAGTATTTT
TRBJ2-1 . many TRBV28 CASSFLPRYNEQFF TGTGCCAGCAGTTTCCTGCCGCGCTACAATGAGCAGTTCTTC
TRBJ2-1 . few TRBV29-1 CSVDRSGTYNEQFF TGCAGCGTTGATCGATCGGGAACCTACAATGAGCAGTTCTTC
TRBJ2-7 . few TRBV6-1 CASSRKRVYYEQYF TGTGCCAGTTCGCGTAAGCGGGTATACTACGAGCAGTACTTC
TRBJ2-2 TRBD1 few TRBV7-6 CAVGRIDRAGPGELFF TGTGCCGTAGGCCGGATCGACAGGGCGGGTCCCGGGGAGCTGTTTTTT
TRBJ2-1 . many TRBV10-3 CAISESGDFYNEQFF TGTGCCATCAGTGAGTCGGGAGATTTCTACAATGAGCAGTTCTTC